This entry concerns a single T cell receptor beta chain. The data stem from a study of blood T cell repertoires in COVID-19. Methods used by the authors: Using reference gene primer amplification, nucleated cell counts were estimated. Sequenced by immunoSEQ multiplex PCR; TCRdb stores in-frame clones only, minus some. That table supplies the V and J calls and clone size; D and trimming were determined from the DNA. The sample has about 350,000 clones; 85% to 90% are singletons. Seattle enrolled patients during active infection and tracked them longitudinally. With V trimmed by 2 bases and J by 4 bases, 5 bases remained unmatched. CDR3 length equals 15 residues. The germline V gene encodes CDR1 MNHEY and CDR2 SVGAGI.

V gene TRBV6-5 combines with J gene TRBJ1-1; 9 bases align to TRBD1. Sample: peripheral blood. The receptor comes from a woman in her 70s with COVID-19, enrolled during active disease. Here the CDR3 DNA reads TGTGCCAGCAGTTACGGGACAGGGCGGGTCACTGAAGCTTTCTTT. Its translation: CASSYGTGRVTEAFF.